Each of the 28 T cell receptor beta chains below was sequenced from the same sample in a study of T cell responses to AZD1222 COVID-19 vaccine. Sequencing used immunoSEQ multiplex PCR; TCRdb keeps in-frame clones, though not all of them. This table has about 69,000 clones, over 80% appearing once. Sequences were derived from peripheral blood, sampled 28 days after the second AZD1222 dose. These receptors all come from an adult who received the AZD1222 COVID-19 vaccine.

This rearrangement joins TRBV28 to TRBJ1-4, with D possibly matching TRBD1 (6 bases). V dropped 11 bases and J dropped 8 bases, with 12 bases sitting between them. CDR1 MDHEN and CDR2 SYDVKM come from the germline V gene. The CDR3 loop spans 11 amino acids. This chain's CDR3 is CAGGRGEKLFF. CDR3 bases: TGTGCCGGGGGGCGTGGGGAAAAACTGTTTTTT.

The chain couples TRBV29-1 to TRBJ1-2; 7 nucleotides line up with TRBD1. The CDR3 is made up of 11 amino acids. Germline-derived CDR1 and CDR2 are SQVTM and ANQGSEA. Trimming removed 4 bases from V and 8 bases from J; junction bases left unmatched: 4. As DNA, the CDR3 is TGCAGCGTTGGAAGAGGGGGCGGCTACACCTTC. Protein product: CSVGRGGGYTF.

The chain recombines TRBV24-1 with TRBJ1-1, with D unresolved. The CDR3 sequence is 14 residues long. V shed 7 bases and J shed 1 base, with 12 bases lying between them. Germline V gene data show CDR1 as KGHDR and CDR2 as SFDVKD. The CDR3 DNA reads TGTGCCACCAGGCCTCCGCCCCCGAACACTGAAGCTTTCTTT. This encodes CATRPPPPNTEAFF.

This rearrangement joins TRBV19 to TRBJ2-7; TRBD1 is a possible D gene (6 bases). This CDR3 has 13 amino acids. Germline V gene sequence: CDR1 LNHDA, CDR2 SQIVND (reference sequence). Trimming stripped 9 bases from V and 3 bases from J, with 15 bases between. CDR3 bases: TGTGCCAGCCGAGACGGACAGAACTACGAGCAGTACTTC. Protein product: CASRDGQNYEQYF.

The V call is TRBV29-1, the J call TRBJ1-2; maybe TRBD1 (5 bases). Germline lookup yields CDR1 SQVTM and CDR2 ANQGSEA. With 4 bases removed from V and 4 bases from J, the gap between germline ends came to 13 bases. The CDR3 extends over 13 amino acids. CDR3 nucleotide sequence: TGCAGCGTTGGGGGCAGCTCCTTCTATGGCTACACCTTC. This encodes CSVGGSSFYGYTF.

The V call is TRBV29-1, the J call TRBJ1-5; no reliable D call. V was trimmed by 5 bases and J by 7 bases, leaving 15 bases between them. CDR3 length equals 13 residues. Germline CDR1 SQVTM, CDR2 ANQGSEA. The CDR3 bases are TGCAGCGTTCTGCCGGGGATTCAACAGCCCCAGCATTTT. Amino acid sequence: CSVLPGIQQPQHF.

The rearrangement joins TRBV9 to TRBJ1-1, with unresolved D. Trimming took off 0 bases at V and 10 bases at J, with 10 bases between the two ends. This CDR3 is built from 12 residues. The germline CDR1 and CDR2 sequences are SGDLS and YYNGEE. The CDR3 DNA is TGTGCCAGCAGCGTAGGGGATACCGCAGCTTTCTTT. This translates into CASSVGDTAAFF.

The chain recombines TRBV27 with TRBJ1-1; tentative D call: TRBD1 (5 bases). From germline, CDR1 is MNHEY and CDR2 SMNVEV (reference sequence). V gave up 2 bases and J gave up 4 bases, with 8 bases separating them. The CDR3 loop spans 13 amino acids. CDR3 DNA: TGTGCCAGCAGTTTAGCGGGGGGCACTGAAGCTTTCTTT. Translating it yields CASSLAGGTEAFF.

V is TRBV11-2 and J is TRBJ2-7; 10 nucleotides match TRBD2. V gave up 4 bases and J gave up 4 bases; unmatched junction bases: 7. Looked up from germline, CDR1 is SGHAT and CDR2 is FQNNGV. The CDR3 covers 15 residues. The DNA of the CDR3 is TGTGCCAGCAGCTCTCCGGGACTAGCGAAATACGAGCAGTACTTC. Its protein product is CASSSPGLAKYEQYF.

The V call is TRBV7-3, the J call TRBJ2-7; TRBD1 might be the D (7 bases). Germline loops: CDR1 SGHTA, CDR2 FQGTGA. CDR3 size: 15 residues. With 4 bases removed from V and 0 bases from J, the gap between germline ends came to 13 bases. The CDR3 sequence: CASSSSGGPSYEQYF. Here the CDR3 DNA reads TGTGCCAGCAGCTCTTCAGGGGGGCCCTCCTACGAGCAGTACTTC.

The V and J genes are TRBV10-1 and TRBJ2-3; D is undetermined. Per germline, CDR1 WNHNN and CDR2 SYGVQD (reference sequence). This CDR3 is 14 amino acids long. Trimming removed 3 bases from V and 0 bases from J, with 7 bases in between. CDR3: CASSDPSSTDTQYF. In DNA, the CDR3 is TGCGCCAGCAGTGATCCCTCTAGCACAGATACGCAGTATTTT.

The CDR3 sequence: CASSGWPAEKLFF. The CDR3 DNA is TGTGCCAGTAGTGGGTGGCCAGCAGAAAAACTGTTTTTT. The chain uses TRBV19 and TRBJ1-4; no definite D call. The V gene lost 5 bases and the J gene lost 8 bases, with 12 bases spanning the gap. There are 13 residues in the CDR3. CDR1 is LNHDA and CDR2 is SQIVND in the germline V gene (reference sequence).

On this clone: A junction boundary mismatches the germline segment, possibly from a read error. The CDR3 DNA reads as TGTGCCAGCAGCAATGCTGGGACTTCATATACTGTATTT. This sequence encodes CASSNAGTSYTVF. The chain employs TRBV5-4 and TRBJ2-3; perhaps TRBD2 as D (6 bases). CDR1 and CDR2 (germline): SGHNT, YYREEE (reference sequence). CDR3 length: 13 amino acids.

In its sample, this clone was seen a few times. The chain joins TRBV11-3 to TRBJ2-3; 14 bases line up with TRBD2. The V segment lost 4 bases and the J segment 6 bases; nucleotides outside the gene matches: 3. The CDR3 has 15 amino acids. CDR1 is SGHNT, CDR2 YENEEA, per germline. The CDR3 DNA sequence: TGTGCCAGCAGCTGGACTAGCGGGGGGTTGGATACGCAGTATTTT. Residues: CASSWTSGGLDTQYF.

The rearrangement joins TRBV11-3 to TRBJ2-7; D not certain. This CDR3 has 12 residues. Trimming removed 4 bases at V and 9 bases at J, with 13 bases between. The germline gives CDR1 SGHNT, CDR2 YENEEA. Written as DNA, the CDR3 is TGTGCCAGCAGCTCCGGATCTTCTGCGCAGTACTTC. Its translation: CASSSGSSAQYF.

The chain carries TRBV5-1 and TRBJ1-1, with D hard to call. The V end was cut by 6 bases, the J end by 4 bases, with 13 bases between. Germline V gives CDR1 SGHRS, CDR2 YFSETQ. The CDR3 contains 13 residues. As DNA, the CDR3 is TGCGCCAGCACCGCCTCACAGACCACTGAAGCTTTCTTT. Amino acids: CASTASQTTEAFF.

This clone has a handful of counts. The J gene is TRBJ1-2, the V gene TRBV7-9, with 9 bases that match TRBD1. Germline lookup yields CDR1 SEHNR and CDR2 FQNEAQ (reference sequence). V was pared by 5 bases and J by 3 bases, with 7 bases of the junction left unmatched. The CDR3 spans 15 residues. CDR3 in DNA: TGTGCCAGCAGCCCAGGGAGGACAGGGGACTATGGCTACACCTTC. Translated: CASSPGRTGDYGYTF. The whole variable domain, remainder taken from reference TRBV7-9 and TRBJ1-2, is DTGVSQNPRHKITKRGQNVTFRCDPISEHNRLYWYRQTLGQGPEFLTYFQNEAQLEKSRLLSDRFSAERPKGSFSTLEIQRTEQGDSAMYLCASSPGRTGDYGYTFGSGTRLTVV.

This chain links TRBV4-2 with TRBJ2-7; 8 nucleotides line up with TRBD1. Germline lookup yields CDR1 LGHNA and CDR2 YNFKEQ. The CDR3 has 15 amino acids. Trimming removed 0 bases from V and 1 base from J; junction bases left unmatched: 2. The CDR3 protein is CASSQDRTGSYEQYF. The CDR3, as DNA: TGTGCCAGCAGCCAAGATAGGACAGGGTCCTACGAGCAGTACTTC.

The chain couples TRBV11-2 to TRBJ2-7; D possibly corresponds to TRBD1 (5 bases). The CDR3 is 14 amino acids. CDR1 is SGHAT and CDR2 is FQNNGV in the germline V gene. V shed 3 bases and J shed 2 bases, with 11 bases lying between them. CDR3 in amino acids: CASSLAREAYEQYF. CDR3 DNA sequence: TGTGCCAGCAGCTTGGCCAGGGAAGCCTACGAGCAGTACTTC.

This rearrangement joins TRBV11-2 to TRBJ2-3; D is undetermined. This CDR3 contains 12 residues. V was shortened by 4 bases and J by 0 bases, with 2 bases between the two germline ends. Per the germline V gene, CDR1 is SGHAT and CDR2 is FQNNGV. CDR3 DNA: TGTGCCAGCAGCTCCAGCACAGATACGCAGTATTTT. Translating it yields CASSSSTDTQYF.

The CDR3 DNA follows: TGTGCCAGTAGTATCGGGACAGAACAGTACTTC. Translation: CASSIGTEQYF. The chain employs TRBV19 and TRBJ2-4, with TRBD1 matching 7 bases. The germline CDR1 and CDR2 sequences are LNHDA and SQIVND (reference sequence). The CDR3 runs to 11 residues. V was clipped by 3 bases and J by 13 bases; unmatched bases: 3.

This clone was detected only once. This rearrangement joins TRBV12-3 or TRBV12-4 to TRBJ1-5; TRBD1 agrees at 8 bases. Unmatched junction bases numbered 3, after V lost 6 bases and J lost 5 bases. The CDR3 is made up of 13 amino acids. CDR3 residues: CASSGQGHQPQHF. For the CDR3, the DNA is TGTGCCAGCAGCGGACAGGGACATCAGCCCCAGCATTTT.

The chain is built from TRBV28 and TRBJ2-1, with D possibly being TRBD1 (7 bases). With 5 bases removed from V and 2 bases from J, the gap between germline ends came to 16 bases. Looked up from germline, CDR1 is MDHEN and CDR2 is SYDVKM. The CDR3 totals 16 residues. The CDR3 bases are TGTGCCAGCAGTCCTCAGGGGGGTTCCCCCTACAATGAGCAGTTCTTC. Protein sequence: CASSPQGGSPYNEQFF. Full variable domain (remainder filled in from reference TRBV28 and TRBJ2-1): DVKVTQSSRYLVKRTGEKVFLECVQDMDHENMFWYRQDPGLGLRLIYFSYDVKMKEKGDIPEGYSVSREKKERFSLILESASTNQTSMYLCASSPQGGSPYNEQFFGPGTRLTVL.

V gene TRBV5-1 combines with J gene TRBJ1-2, with 7 bases aligning to TRBD1. Germline CDR1 SGHRS, CDR2 YFSETQ. The CDR3 loop spans 17 amino acids. The J segment lost 3 bases and the V segment lost 1 base, leaving 12 bases of the junction unmatched. The CDR3 is CASSLFTGVLLDYGYTF. CDR3 DNA sequence: TGCGCCAGCAGCTTGTTCACAGGGGTTTTGTTAGACTATGGCTACACCTTC.

This chain joins TRBV6-5 and TRBJ2-7; TRBD2 agrees at 7 bases. Looked up from germline, CDR1 is MNHEY and CDR2 is SVGAGI. V was clipped by 7 bases and J by 7 bases; unmatched bases: 7. This CDR3 is 12 amino acids long. The CDR3 here is CASTREGREQYF. The CDR3 DNA is TGTGCCAGCACGAGGGAGGGCAGAGAGCAGTACTTC.

V is TRBV9 and J is TRBJ1-5, with a possible D match to TRBD1 (5 bases). The CDR3 runs to 14 residues. Trimming cost V 0 bases and J 3 bases, with 7 bases left between them. The V gene's germline CDR1 is SGDLS and CDR2 YYNGEE. CDR3: CASSVGGTNQPQHF. The CDR3 nucleotides read TGTGCCAGCAGCGTAGGAGGGACCAATCAGCCCCAGCATTTT. Full variable domain (missing parts from reference TRBV9 and TRBJ1-5): DSGVTQTPKHLITATGQRVTLRCSPRSGDLSVYWYQQSLDQGLQFLIQYYNGEERAKGNILERFSAQQFPDLHSELNLSSLELGDSALYFCASSVGGTNQPQHFGDGTRLSIL.

The chain uses TRBV7-2 and TRBJ2-1; 8 bases agree with TRBD1. CDR3 length equals 15 residues. J gave up 2 bases and V 0 bases, and 0 bases lay outside the gene matches. CDR1 is SGHTA and CDR2 is FQGNSA in the germline V gene. The CDR3 DNA is TGTGCCAGCAGCTTAGCACAGGGGGCCTACAATGAGCAGTTCTTC. Encoded protein: CASSLAQGAYNEQFF.

On this clone: A read error may produce the germline difference seen at one junction end. CDR3: CSLERTANTEAFF. In nucleotides, the CDR3 is TGCAGCCTTGAGAGGACGGCGAACACTGAAGCTTTCTTT. The chain recombines TRBV29-1 with TRBJ1-1; no clear D gene. This CDR3 is 13 amino acids long. CDR1 is SQVTM, CDR2 ANQGSEA, per germline. The variable domain in full, completed from reference TRBV29-1 and TRBJ1-1, reads SAVISQKPSRDICQRGTSLTIQCQVDSQVTMMFWYRQQPGQSLTLIATANQGSEATYESGFVIDKFPISRPNLTFSTLTVSNMSPEDSSIYLCSLERTANTEAFFGQGTRLTVV.